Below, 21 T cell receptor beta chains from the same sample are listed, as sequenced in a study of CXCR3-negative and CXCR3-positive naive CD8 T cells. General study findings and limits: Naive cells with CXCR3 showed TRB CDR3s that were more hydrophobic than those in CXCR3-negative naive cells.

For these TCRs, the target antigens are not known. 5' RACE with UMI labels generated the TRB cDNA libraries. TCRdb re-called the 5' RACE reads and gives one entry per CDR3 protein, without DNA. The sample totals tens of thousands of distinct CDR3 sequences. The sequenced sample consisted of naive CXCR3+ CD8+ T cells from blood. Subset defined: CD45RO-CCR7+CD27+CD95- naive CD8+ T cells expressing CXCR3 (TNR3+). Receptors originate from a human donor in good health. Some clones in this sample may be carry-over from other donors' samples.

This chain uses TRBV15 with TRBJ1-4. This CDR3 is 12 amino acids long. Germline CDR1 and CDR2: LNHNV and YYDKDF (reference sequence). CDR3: CATGFPNEVLFF.

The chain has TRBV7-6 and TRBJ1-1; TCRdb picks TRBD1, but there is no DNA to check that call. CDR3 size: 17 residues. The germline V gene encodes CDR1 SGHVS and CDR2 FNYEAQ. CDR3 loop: CASSLVLAGGRNTEAFF.

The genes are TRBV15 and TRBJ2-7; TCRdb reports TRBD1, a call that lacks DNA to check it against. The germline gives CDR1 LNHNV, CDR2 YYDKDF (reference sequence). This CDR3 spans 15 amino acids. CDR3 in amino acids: CATSRERGRGYEQYF.

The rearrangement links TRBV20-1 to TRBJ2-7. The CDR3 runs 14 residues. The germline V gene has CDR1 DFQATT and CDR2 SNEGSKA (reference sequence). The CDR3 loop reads CSARGLVGSYEQYF.

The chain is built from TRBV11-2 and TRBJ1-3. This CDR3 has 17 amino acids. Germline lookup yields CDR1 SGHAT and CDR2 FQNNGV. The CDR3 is CASSPDWRQHSGNTIYF. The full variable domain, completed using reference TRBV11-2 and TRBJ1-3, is EAGVAQSPRYKIIEKRQSVAFWCNPISGHATLYWYQQILGQGPKLLIQFQNNGVVDDSQLPKDRFSAERLKGVDSTLKIQPAKLEDSAVYLCASSPDWRQHSGNTIYFGEGSWLTVV.

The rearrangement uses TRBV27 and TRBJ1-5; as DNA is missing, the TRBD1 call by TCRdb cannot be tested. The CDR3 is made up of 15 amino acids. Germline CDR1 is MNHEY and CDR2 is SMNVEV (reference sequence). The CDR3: CASSLGGQVNQPQHF.

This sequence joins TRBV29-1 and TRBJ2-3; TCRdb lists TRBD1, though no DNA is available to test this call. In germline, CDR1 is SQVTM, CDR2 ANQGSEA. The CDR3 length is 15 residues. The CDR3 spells CSVSRTGTGTDTQYF.

The CDR3 loop reads CASSPLAGGSYEQYF. V usage is TRBV28 and J usage is TRBJ2-7; the TRBD2 assignment by TCRdb is unverifiable without DNA. CDR1 and CDR2 (germline): MDHEN, SYDVKM. The CDR3 sequence is 15 residues long.

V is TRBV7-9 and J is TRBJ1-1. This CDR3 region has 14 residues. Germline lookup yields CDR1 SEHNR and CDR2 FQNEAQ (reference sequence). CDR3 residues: CASSLEAENTEAFF. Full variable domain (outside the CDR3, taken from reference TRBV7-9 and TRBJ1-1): DTGVSQNPRHKITKRGQNVTFRCDPISEHNRLYWYRQTLGQGPEFLTYFQNEAQLEKSRLLSDRFSAERPKGSFSTLEIQRTEQGDSAMYLCASSLEAENTEAFFGQGTRLTVV.

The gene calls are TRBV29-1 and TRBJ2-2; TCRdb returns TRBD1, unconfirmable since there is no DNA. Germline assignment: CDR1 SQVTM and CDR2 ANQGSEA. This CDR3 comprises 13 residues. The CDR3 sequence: CSVEPGYAGELFF.

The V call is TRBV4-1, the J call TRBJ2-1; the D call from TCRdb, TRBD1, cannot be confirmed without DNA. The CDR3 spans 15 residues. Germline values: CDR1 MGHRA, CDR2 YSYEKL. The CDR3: CASSQFRDARNEQFF.

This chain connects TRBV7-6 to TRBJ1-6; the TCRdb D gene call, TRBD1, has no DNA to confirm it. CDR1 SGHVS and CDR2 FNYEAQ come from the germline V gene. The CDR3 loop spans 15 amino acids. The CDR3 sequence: CASRQIIGGNSPLHF. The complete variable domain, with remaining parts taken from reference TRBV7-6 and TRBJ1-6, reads GAGVSQSPRYKVTKRGQDVALRCDPISGHVSLYWYRQALGQGPEFLTYFNYEAQQDKSGLPNDRFSAERPEGSISTLTIQRTEQRDSAMYRCASRQIIGGNSPLHFGNGTRLTVT.

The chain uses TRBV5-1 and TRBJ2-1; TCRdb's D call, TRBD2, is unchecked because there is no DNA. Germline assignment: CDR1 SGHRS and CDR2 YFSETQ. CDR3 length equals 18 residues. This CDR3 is CASSLYPGLAGLYNEQFF.

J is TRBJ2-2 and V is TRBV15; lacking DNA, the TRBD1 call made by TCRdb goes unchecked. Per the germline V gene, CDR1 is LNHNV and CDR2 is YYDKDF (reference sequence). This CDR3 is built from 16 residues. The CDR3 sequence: CAAAAEGALWTGELFF.

The CDR3 protein is CASSYSDRETYEQYF. This rearrangement joins TRBV6-2 or TRBV6-3 to TRBJ2-7; TCRdb calls TRBD1, which cannot be checked without DNA. There are 15 residues in the CDR3. Germline CDR1 MNHEY, CDR2 SVGEGT.

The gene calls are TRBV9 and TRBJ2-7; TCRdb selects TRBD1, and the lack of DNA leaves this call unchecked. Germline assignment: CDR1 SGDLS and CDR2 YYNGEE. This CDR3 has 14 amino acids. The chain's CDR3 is CASSVEGGSYEQYF.

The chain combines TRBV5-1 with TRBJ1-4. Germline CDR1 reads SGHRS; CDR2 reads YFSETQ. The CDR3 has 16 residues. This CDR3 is CASSLWGDATNEKLFF.

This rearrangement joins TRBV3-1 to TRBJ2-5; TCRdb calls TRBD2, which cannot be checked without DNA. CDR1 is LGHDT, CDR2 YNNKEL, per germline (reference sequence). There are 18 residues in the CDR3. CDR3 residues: CASSQVSPRGAEGETQYF.

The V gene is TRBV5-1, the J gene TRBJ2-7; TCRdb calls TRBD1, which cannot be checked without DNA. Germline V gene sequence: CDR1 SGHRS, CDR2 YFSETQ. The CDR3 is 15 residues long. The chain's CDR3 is CASSIPDRGRYEQYF.

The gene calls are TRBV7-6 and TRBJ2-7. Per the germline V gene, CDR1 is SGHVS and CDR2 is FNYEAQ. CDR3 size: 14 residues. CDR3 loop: CASSFGGSSYEQYF.

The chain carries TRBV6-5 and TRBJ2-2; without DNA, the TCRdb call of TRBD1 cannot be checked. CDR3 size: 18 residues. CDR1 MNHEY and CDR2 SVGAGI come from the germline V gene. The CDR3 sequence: CASSYSRGRGTLAGELFF.